The 16 T cell receptor beta chains below were found in one sample sequenced in a study of sequential checkpoint blockade in melanoma. The table came from immunoSEQ multiplex PCR; TCRdb's copy has only in-frame clones and leaves some out. The data show approximately 20,000 clones, 65% to 85% seen once. Indicated treatment: randomized to nivolumab then ipilimumab (arm A) or the reverse (arm B). The sequences come from tumor tissue (inferred from file names), collected from a patient given nivolumab and ipilimumab in sequence. The receptors come from a human donor with melanoma.

The CDR3 region has the DNA TGTGCCACCACAGACAGGGCCCAGAACACCGGGGAGCTGTTTTTT. This gives the protein CATTDRAQNTGELFF. The chain joins TRBV12-2 to TRBJ2-2; no DNA check was done on the table's D call, TRBD1. TRBV12-2 has pseudogene status. There are 15 residues in the CDR3.

The chain is built from TRBV18 and TRBJ1-1; 9 bases map to TRBD1. This CDR3 has 14 residues. Trimming removed 0 bases from V and 4 bases from J; junction bases left unmatched: 0. CDR1 and CDR2 from the germline V gene are KGHSH and LQKENI. CDR3 region: CASSPPTGGTEAFF. In nucleotides, the CDR3 is TGTGCCAGCTCACCACCGACAGGGGGCACTGAAGCTTTCTTT.

This chain uses TRBV18 with TRBJ2-5; D not certain. The CDR3 totals 13 residues. Trimming removed 8 bases at V and 7 bases at J, with 17 bases between. Germline V gene data show CDR1 as KGHSH and CDR2 as LQKENI. The CDR3 region has the DNA TGTGCCAGCAGCGATTTGTCCGAGTGGACCCAGTACTTC. It yields the protein CASSDLSEWTQYF.

The chain uses TRBV6-8 and TRBJ2-7, with D possibly matching TRBD1 (6 bases). CDR3 length: 13 residues. V was clipped by 4 bases and J by 5 bases, with 12 bases between them. Germline V gives CDR1 MNHGY, CDR2 SAAAGT. CDR3 loop: CASSLQGGHEQYF. DNA for the CDR3: TGTGCCAGCAGTTTACAGGGCGGGCACGAGCAGTACTTC.

The rearrangement links TRBV7-6 to TRBJ1-6; no definite D call. This CDR3 contains 14 residues. Germline V gene sequence: CDR1 SGHVS, CDR2 FNYEAQ. V gave up 1 base and J gave up 10 bases, with 11 bases separating them. CDR3 nucleotide sequence: TGTGCCAGCAGCTTAGAGCTAGGGAGATCACCCCTCCACTTT. Protein product: CASSLELGRSPLHF.

This clone was seen a single time. V usage is TRBV5-1 and J usage is TRBJ2-3, with 12 positions matching TRBD2. The V gene end was trimmed by 2 bases and the J gene end by 4 bases; junction bases not matched to a gene: 8. This CDR3 comprises 17 residues. The germline V gene encodes CDR1 SGHRS and CDR2 YFSETQ. For the CDR3, the DNA is TGCGCCAGCAGCTTTAGCGTTCTAGCGGGAGGGTCAGATACGCAGTATTTT. Its translation: CASSFSVLAGGSDTQYF.

The V and J genes are TRBV5-1 and TRBJ2-7; 12 positions agree with TRBD2. Trimming took 4 bases from V and 3 from J; bases not matched to a gene: 8. Germline loops: CDR1 SGHRS, CDR2 YFSETQ. The CDR3 loop spans 16 amino acids. The CDR3 DNA reads TGCGCCAGCAGCCCCTTGGGACTAGCGGGCAGCTACGAGCAGTACTTC. As protein: CASSPLGLAGSYEQYF.

The chain recombines TRBV19 with TRBJ2-2, with TRBD1 as a possible D gene (5 bases). This CDR3 contains 14 residues. Germline assignment: CDR1 LNHDA and CDR2 SQIVND (reference sequence). V was shortened by 11 bases and J by 0 bases, with 13 bases between the two germline ends. The CDR3, as DNA: TGTGCCGGACAAAACCACGCGAACACCGGGGAGCTGTTTTTT. Protein sequence: CAGQNHANTGELFF.

Sample share makes this clone large. The rearrangement links TRBV28 to TRBJ2-2, with D possibly matching TRBD2 (6 bases). Trimming cost V 1 base and J 6 bases, with 9 bases left between them. In germline, CDR1 is MDHEN, CDR2 SYDVKM. CDR3 length: 14 amino acids. The CDR3 coding sequence is TGTGCCAGCAGTTTATCTAGCGCCGCCGGGGAGCTGTTTTTT. Residues: CASSLSSAAGELFF.

CDR3 sequence reads: CAWRFYLNTEAFF. CDR3 in DNA: TGTGCCTGGAGATTTTATTTGAACACTGAAGCTTTCTTT. The chain recombines TRBV30 with TRBJ1-1; D ambiguous. Trimming took 3 bases from V and 0 from J, leaving 8 bases between them. This CDR3 is built from 13 residues. Germline lookup yields CDR1 GTSNPN and CDR2 SVGIG (reference sequence).

The chain links TRBV11-1 to TRBJ1-1; 8 bases line up with TRBD1. Trimming cost V 3 bases and J 6 bases; bases outside gene matches: 12. The CDR3 is made up of 16 amino acids. Germline CDR1 is SGHAT and CDR2 is FQDESV (reference sequence). The CDR3 sequence: CASSLGSGGISAEAFF. In nucleotides, the CDR3 is TGTGCCAGCAGCTTGGGGTCAGGGGGCATCTCAGCTGAAGCTTTCTTT.

This clone was detected only once. The gene calls are TRBV28 and TRBJ1-5; 8 bases agree with TRBD1. The CDR3 extends over 16 amino acids. The V and J ends lost 4 bases and 5 bases, in that order; junction bases with no gene match: 10. Germline V lookup: CDR1 MDHEN, CDR2 SYDVKM. CDR3 residues: CASSSGQGWDDQPQHF. The CDR3 DNA follows: TGTGCCAGCAGTTCCGGACAGGGATGGGATGATCAGCCCCAGCATTTT.

V is TRBV28 and J is TRBJ1-1; maybe TRBD1 (5 bases). The V end lost 7 bases, the J end lost 3 bases, and 9 bases lay between the germline ends. The CDR3 loop spans 12 amino acids. Germline-derived CDR1 and CDR2 are MDHEN and SYDVKM. CDR3 loop: CASKAGHTEAFF. CDR3 bases: TGTGCCAGCAAGGCAGGGCACACTGAAGCTTTCTTT. The full variable domain, completed using reference TRBV28 and TRBJ1-1, is DVKVTQSSRYLVKRTGEKVFLECVQDMDHENMFWYRQDPGLGLRLIYFSYDVKMKEKGDIPEGYSVSREKKERFSLILESASTNQTSMYLCASKAGHTEAFFGQGTRLTVV.

The count of this clone is one. The rearrangement links TRBV30 to TRBJ1-6; D remains ambiguous. Germline lookup yields CDR1 GTSNPN and CDR2 SVGIG (reference sequence). V lost 2 bases and J lost 13, with 9 bases in between. The CDR3 has 11 residues. CDR3 sequence: CAWSTGGPLHF. As DNA, the CDR3 is TGTGCCTGGAGTACCGGCGGCCCCCTCCACTTT.

The rearrangement uses TRBV18 and TRBJ2-7; no firm D call. V lost 1 base and J 7 bases, leaving 11 bases between the germline ends. CDR3 size: 13 residues. Germline CDR1 KGHSH, CDR2 LQKENI. The CDR3 DNA reads as TGTGCCAGCTCACCACGGACGGACGGTGAGCAGTACTTC. It translates to CASSPRTDGEQYF.

J is TRBJ1-5 and V is TRBV9, with D perhaps matching TRBD1 (5 bases). Per germline, CDR1 SGDLS and CDR2 YYNGEE. The CDR3 has 15 residues. With 5 bases removed from V and 0 bases from J, the gap between germline ends came to 12 bases. The CDR3 loop is CASRGRSFSNQPQHF. CDR3 in DNA: TGTGCCAGCAGGGGACGGAGCTTTAGCAATCAGCCCCAGCATTTT.